This T cell receptor (beta chain) was recovered during a study of CD8 T cells in Susac syndrome (dated by TCRdb to between 2018 and 2020). Regarding the study in general: Of the Susac syndrome patients who were sequenced, about six had clinically active disease and 8 or 9 were in clinical remission. At the time of blood withdrawal, Susac syndrome patients were either therapy-naive, taking corticosteroids (with some also receiving IVIg), or on IVIg alone. The study used repertoire sequencing to test whether antigen drove CD8+ T cell activation and differentiation in Susac syndrome. The study compared CD8+ T cell repertoire clonality among around 11 healthy donors, around 14 Susac syndrome patients and 15 or so multiple sclerosis patients.

CDR1 and CDR2 were assigned from the germline V gene as SGHRS and YFSETQ. Including the terminal cysteine and phenylalanine, the CDR3 comprises 15 residues. The only DNA kept is the CDR3, 45 bases in frame from the first base. At the junction V is shortened by 0 bases and J by 2 bases; bases outside the gene matches: 3. The paper as a whole reports these results and caveats: Fewer than 20 Susac-specific public clones were identified in the total CD8+ repertoire, and 5 or 6 Susac-specific public clones were identified in the CD8+ TEMRA repertoire. Susac syndrome CD8+ repertoires showed clonal expansion, highest in CD8+ TEMRA cells and greater in clinically active than remitting patients. The TCR sequencing and HLA analysis was acknowledged to have included a relatively small number of individuals.

In this sample, this clonotype turned up a few times. It lacks a known antigen. Base qualities are missing; no much larger clone stands one base away. RNA was extracted with the RNeasy kit and roughly 0.45 to 1 ug was reverse transcribed using random hexamers. The immunoSEQ multiplex PCR assay, covering 54 Vbeta and 13 Jbeta segments, was used to amplify TCR beta CDR3 regions. PCR amplification bias was corrected by using a synthetic template baseline for primer optimization and computational correction. The authors' pipeline ran thus. Only productive sequences were kept, with reads annotated to V, D and J genes according to IMGT and analyzed in immunoSEQ Analyzer. Clonality was calculated as one minus the Shannon entropy normalized by log2 of the number of productive unique sequences. For each patient and control, public and private clones were evaluated among the 100 most prevalent clones. Clones were defined as Susac-specific if absent from the healthy and MS cohorts, from approximately 1,100 published viral clones and from other ImmuneACCESS disease sequences. TCRdb reran the public reads through fastp at Q25 and MiXCR, keeping productive beta chains. Each CDR3 protein appears once, grouped with its most common genes and DNA. These V and J calls rely on TCRdb rather than the paper's analysis. For this sample the table gives around 130,000 distinct CDR3 sequences, of which roughly 94% were detected only once. The top ten clonotypes cover 0.25% to 0.3% of the sample.

Peripheral blood CD8+ and CD4+ T cells from healthy donors, Susac syndrome patients and multiple sclerosis patients were profiled using high-throughput TCR beta sequencing. Susac syndrome patients met recently defined diagnostic criteria for definite or probable disease. CD8+ TEMRA cells were enriched by FACS, while bulk CD8+ and CD4+ T cells were purified by magnetic negative isolation. Blood was drawn into EDTA tubes, processed within 24 hours, and PBMCs were isolated by density gradient centrifugation. PBMCs intended for TCR sequencing were cryopreserved in liquid nitrogen and thawed later in a water bath at 37 degrees C. The sorted or isolated CD4+, CD8+ and CD8+ TEMRA cells reached a purity of at least 90%.

The sample was CD8+ T cells from PBMCs. This TCR was sampled from a human donor with Susac syndrome. Here the chain combines TRBV5-1 and TRBJ2-3, with TRBD2 identical over 7 junction bases. For the CDR3, the sequence is CASSLEAGLTDTQYF. The nucleotide sequence reads TGCGCCAGCAGCTTGGAAGCGGGACTCACAGATACGCAGTATTTT.